The sequence of this T cell receptor beta chain was determined in a study of shared clonotypes between healthy human individuals. Each subset's genomic DNA was shared equally among a number of immunoSEQ plates. The repertoire was sequenced with immunoSEQ multiplex PCR; TCRdb's copy has only in-frame clones and lacks some. The sample has about 490,000 clones; 76% are singletons. The CDR3 contains 14 residues. Germline CDR1 and CDR2: SGHTA and FQGNSA. V dropped 5 bases and J dropped 7; count of bases not matched to a gene: 10. The sequenced sample consisted of PBMCs. The TCR sequence derives from a woman aged 35 to 49 in good health. Some clones in this sample may be carry-over from other donors' samples. The chain combines TRBV7-2 with TRBJ2-7, with 8 bases fitting TRBD1. The CDR3: CASSERTGMGEQYF. The CDR3 nucleotides read TGTGCCAGCAGCGAGCGGACAGGGATGGGGGAGCAGTACTTC.